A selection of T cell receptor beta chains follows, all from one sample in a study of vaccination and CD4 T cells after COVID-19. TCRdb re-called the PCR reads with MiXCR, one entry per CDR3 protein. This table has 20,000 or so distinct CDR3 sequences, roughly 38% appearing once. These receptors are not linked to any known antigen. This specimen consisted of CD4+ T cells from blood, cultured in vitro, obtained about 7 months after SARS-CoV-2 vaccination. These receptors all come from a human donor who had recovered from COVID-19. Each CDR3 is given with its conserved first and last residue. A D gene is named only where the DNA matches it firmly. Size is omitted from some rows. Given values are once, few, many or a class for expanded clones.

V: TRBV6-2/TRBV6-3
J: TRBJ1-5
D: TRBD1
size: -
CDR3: CASSGGGTGSRQPQHF
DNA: TGTGCCAGCAGTGGGGGCGGGACAGGGTCTCGTCAGCCCCAGCATTTT

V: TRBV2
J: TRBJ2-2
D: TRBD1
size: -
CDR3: CASGQGNTGELFF
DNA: TGTGCCAGCGGACAGGGAAACACCGGGGAGCTGTTTTTT

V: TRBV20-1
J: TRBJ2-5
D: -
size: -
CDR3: CSAKGLSIETQYF
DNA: TGCAGTGCCAAGGGTCTGTCGATTGAGACCCAGTACTTC

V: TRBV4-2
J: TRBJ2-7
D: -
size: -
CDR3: CASSPNRDTHEQYF
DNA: TGTGCCAGCAGCCCAAACCGGGACACCCACGAGCAGTACTTC

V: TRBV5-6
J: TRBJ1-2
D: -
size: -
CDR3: CASSLIPRGGYGYTF
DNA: TGTGCCAGCAGCTTGATTCCCCGGGGTGGCTATGGCTACACCTTC

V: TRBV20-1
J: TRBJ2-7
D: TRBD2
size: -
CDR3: CSASSLAGGYYEQYF
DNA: TGCAGTGCTAGCTCACTAGCGGGAGGCTACTACGAGCAGTACTTC

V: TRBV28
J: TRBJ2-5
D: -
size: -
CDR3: CASSGNQETQYF
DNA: TGTGCCAGCAGTGGGAATCAAGAGACCCAGTACTTC

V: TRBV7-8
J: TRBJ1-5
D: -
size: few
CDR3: CASSLHRGSNQPQHF
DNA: TGTGCCAGCAGCCTCCACCGGGGGAGCAATCAGCCCCAGCATTTT

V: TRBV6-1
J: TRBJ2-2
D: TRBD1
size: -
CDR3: CASRDPTGDTGELFF
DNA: TGTGCCAGCAGAGACCCGACAGGGGACACCGGGGAGCTGTTTTTT

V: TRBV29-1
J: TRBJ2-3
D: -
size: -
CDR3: CSVEEALHTDTQYF
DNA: TGCAGCGTTGAAGAGGCGTTACACACAGATACGCAGTATTTT

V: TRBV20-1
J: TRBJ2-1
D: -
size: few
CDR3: CSADLDREYNEQFF
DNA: TGCAGTGCCGATCTAGACCGGGAGTACAATGAGCAGTTCTTC

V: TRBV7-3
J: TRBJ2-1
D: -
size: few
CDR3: CASSRRTRDEQFF
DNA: TGTGCCAGCAGCCGCCGGACCCGAGATGAGCAGTTCTTC

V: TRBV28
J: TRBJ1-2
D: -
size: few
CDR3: CASSSQGTSAANYGYTF
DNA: TGTGCCAGCAGTTCTCAAGGGACATCAGCGGCTAACTATGGCTACACCTTC

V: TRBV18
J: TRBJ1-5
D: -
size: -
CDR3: CASSPGVSQPQHF
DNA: TGTGCCAGCTCACCAGGGGTTAGTCAGCCCCAGCATTTT

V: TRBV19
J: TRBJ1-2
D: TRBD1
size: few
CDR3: CASSIRTGRRDYGYTF
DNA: TGTGCCAGTAGTATTCGGACAGGGAGAAGGGACTATGGCTACACCTTC

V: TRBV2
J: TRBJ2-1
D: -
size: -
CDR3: CASSESSQFF
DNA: TGTGCCAGCAGTGAAAGCTCTCAGTTCTTC

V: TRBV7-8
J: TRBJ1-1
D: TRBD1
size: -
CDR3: CASSLLTGGGLVNTEAFF
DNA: TGTGCCAGCAGCTTGTTAACAGGGGGCGGATTGGTGAACACTGAAGCTTTCTTT

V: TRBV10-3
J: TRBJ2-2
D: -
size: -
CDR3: CAISEPEGRQNTGELFF
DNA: TGTGCCATCAGTGAGCCGGAGGGACGCCAGAACACCGGGGAGCTGTTTTTT

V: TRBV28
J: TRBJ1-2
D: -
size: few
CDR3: CASTPGPGAAYGYTF
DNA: TGTGCCAGCACACCTGGGCCGGGGGCCGCTTATGGCTACACCTTC

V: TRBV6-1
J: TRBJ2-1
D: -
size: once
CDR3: CASSRDTGGLAGSSYNEQFF
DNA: TGTGCCAGCAGTCGGGACACAGGGGGTCTAGCGGGAAGCTCCTACAATGAGCAGTTCTTC

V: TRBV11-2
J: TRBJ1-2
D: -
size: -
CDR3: CASSLGHRGGYGYTF
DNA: TGTGCCAGCAGCTTAGGGCACCGGGGGGGCTATGGCTACACCTTC

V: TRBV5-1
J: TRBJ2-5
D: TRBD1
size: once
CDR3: CASSLTSTGGETQYF
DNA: TGCGCCAGCAGCTTGACCTCGACAGGGGGAGAGACCCAGTACTTC

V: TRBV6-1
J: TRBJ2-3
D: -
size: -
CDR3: CASSEGRTDTQYF
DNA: TGTGCCAGCAGTGAGGGGAGGACAGATACGCAGTATTTT

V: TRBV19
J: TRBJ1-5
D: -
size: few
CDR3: CASSMSPGRGQPQHF
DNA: TGTGCCAGTAGTATGTCTCCGGGGCGGGGTCAGCCCCAGCATTTT

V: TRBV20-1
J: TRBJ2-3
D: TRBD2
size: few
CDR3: CSARDGRESADTQYF
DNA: TGCAGTGCTAGAGATGGGCGGGAGAGCGCAGATACGCAGTATTTT

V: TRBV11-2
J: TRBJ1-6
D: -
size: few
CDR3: CASSLDRANSPLHF
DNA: TGTGCCAGCAGCTTAGACAGGGCTAATTCACCCCTCCACTTT

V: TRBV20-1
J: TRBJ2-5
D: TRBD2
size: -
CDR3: CSARTRRSGRLGETQYF
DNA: TGCAGTGCTAGAACCCGAAGAAGCGGGAGGTTAGGAGAGACCCAGTACTTC

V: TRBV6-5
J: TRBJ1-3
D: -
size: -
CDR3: CASSYRGLGNTIYF
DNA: TGTGCCAGCAGTTACAGGGGATTGGGAAACACCATATATTTT

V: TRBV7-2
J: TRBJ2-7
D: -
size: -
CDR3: CASSLIWEASYEQYF
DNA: TGTGCCAGCAGCTTAATCTGGGAGGCCTCCTACGAGCAGTACTTC

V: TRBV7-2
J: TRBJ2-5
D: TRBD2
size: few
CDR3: CASSPRREGWETQYF
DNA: TGTGCCAGCAGCCCGAGGAGGGAGGGCTGGGAGACCCAGTACTTC

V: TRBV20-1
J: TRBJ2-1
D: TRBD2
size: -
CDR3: CSARGPLGGSSNEQFF
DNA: TGCAGTGCTAGAGGCCCCCTTGGCGGGAGTTCGAATGAGCAGTTCTTC

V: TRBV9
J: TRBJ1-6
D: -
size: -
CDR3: CASSVGQGQNSPLHF
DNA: TGTGCCAGCAGCGTAGGGCAGGGGCAAAATTCACCCCTCCACTTT

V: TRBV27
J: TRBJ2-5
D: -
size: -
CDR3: CANPRRKAELQETQYF
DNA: TGTGCCAACCCGAGACGCAAAGCGGAACTCCAAGAGACCCAGTACTTC

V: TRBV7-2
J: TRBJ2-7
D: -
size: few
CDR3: CASSRQGLEQYF
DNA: TGTGCCAGCAGCCGTCAGGGACTCGAGCAGTACTTC

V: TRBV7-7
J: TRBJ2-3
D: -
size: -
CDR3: CGPQGSTDTQYF
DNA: TGTGGTCCACAGGGTTCCACAGATACGCAGTATTTT

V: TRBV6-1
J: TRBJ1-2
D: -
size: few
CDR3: CASSRGGTGNYGYTF
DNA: TGTGCCAGCAGCCGAGGGGGAACAGGGAACTATGGCTACACCTTC

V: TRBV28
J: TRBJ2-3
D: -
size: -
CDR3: CASSLARRGDTQYF
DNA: TGTGCCAGCAGTTTAGCGAGAAGGGGCGATACGCAGTATTTT

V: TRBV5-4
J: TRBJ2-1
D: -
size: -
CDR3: CASSLASELWYEQFF
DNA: TGTGCCAGCAGCTTGGCATCGGAGTTGTGGTATGAGCAGTTCTTC

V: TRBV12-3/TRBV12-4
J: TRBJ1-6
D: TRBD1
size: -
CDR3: CASRDRGPPLHF
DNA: TGTGCCAGCAGAGACAGGGGCCCACCCCTCCACTTT